This TCR beta chain was profiled in a study of T cell clonotyping in hematopoietic cell transplantation. Study findings and constraints: Graft donor and pretransplant recipient Inverse Simpson Index values predicted broader posttransplant TCR diversity. Recipient TCR diversity dropped after transplant; expanded clonotypes rose from day 30 to 180.

About this clone itself: Antigen unknown.

Profiling relied on immunoSEQ multiplex PCR, and the TCRdb table lists in-frame clones only, not all of them. The table includes 40,000 to 55,000 clones, about 95% detected once. V lost 3 bases, J lost 15 bases, and 15 bases lay in between. CDR3 length: 12 residues. CDR1 and CDR2 (germline): GTSNPN, SVGIG (reference sequence). This TCR came from a woman aged 50 to 65 in good health. Some clones in this sample may be carry-over from other donors' samples. V usage is TRBV30 and J usage is TRBJ1-6; D is uncertain. Specimen: peripheral blood mononuclear cells. The CDR3, as DNA: TGTGCCTGGAGCGACCTAGGAGTGAACCTCCACTTT. It translates to CAWSDLGVNLHF.